This TCR beta chain was sequenced during a study of shared clonotypes between healthy human individuals (dated by TCRdb to the early 2020s). Broadly, across the study: Two women and a few men aged 18 to 49 years were included in the cohort. To increase sequencing depth and limit assay-specific biases, TCR repertoire library preparation and sequencing were carried out by different laboratories using diverse techniques. Each donor's leukapheresis produced roughly between roughly 0.85 and 9 billion PBMCs. To estimate repertoire size and how much clonotypes are shared between individuals, the study performed deep sequencing of blood TCR repertoires from five healthy adults. For each donor, CD4 naive and CD4 memory were each run on three plates, CD8 naive on two plates, and CD8 memory on one plate. The study at large found these results: Naive subsets generally had larger estimated clonotype richness than memory subsets. Incomplete sequencing was indicated by rarefaction of sorted-subset datasets, despite the large sequencing depth. Sampling was restricted to blood, and TCR repertoires in tissue are likely to differ from TCR repertoires in blood. Because the study included a small number of donors, the genetic and exposure-history diversity represented was limited. Sharing across several donors was observed for approximately 4.6% of naive CD4, 3% to 3.5% of naive CD8, 2% to 2.5% of memory CD4, and roughly 0.4% of memory CD8 clonotypes. Compared with non-shared clonotypes, the clonotypes found in all four sorted-subset donors had higher generation probabilities. Based on pairwise subsampling, the degree of clonotype sharing among donors was expected to be affected by sequencing depth.

Donors were healthy HIV-negative adults with no recently reported acute infections or vaccinations. Every donor was a Caucasian adult living in Nashville, Tennessee, USA. CD4+ T cells were enriched by magnetic negative selection, after which naive cells were positively selected on CD45RA and the negative fraction was taken as the memory subset. Blood was collected by leukapheresis, and PBMCs were isolated by Ficoll-Histopaque density gradient centrifugation and then cryopreserved in liquid nitrogen vapor phase. Purity and quantity of every magnetically sorted T cell population were checked by analytical flow cytometry. Genomic DNA was isolated from each sorted fraction and quantified by UV absorbance on a Nanodrop 2000c. As to this clone: The specificity of this receptor is unknown. No clone much larger than this one lies a single base away; base qualities are absent.

The CDR1 and CDR2 encoded by the germline V gene (reference sequence) are SGHNT and YYREEE. Spanning cysteine to phenylalanine, the CDR3 consists of 14 amino acids. This entry keeps only the CDR3 DNA: 42 bases, framed from base 1. Trimming takes 6 bases from V and 1 base from J, and the germline ends sit 12 bases apart. Using the deep immunoSEQ assay, TCR CDR3 regions were amplified from genomic DNA by multiplex PCR. Genomic DNA extracted from each cell subset was distributed evenly over all wells of several immunoSEQ 96-well plates, and each plate served as one replicate. Each replicate PCR for sorted subsets received roughly 0.2 ug genomic DNA, equal to tens of thousands of T cell genomes. The purified libraries were quantified using a Qubit 3.0 fluorometer, sized with a Bioanalyzer 2100, and then quantified again using the KAPA Library Quantification kit. Every immunoSEQ 96-well plate was sequenced on a dedicated single-read 150-cycle Illumina NextSeq 550 flow cell. For the original study's pipeline: Because only junctional sequences without quality scores were contained in the immunoSEQ output, filtering matching that applied to full-length reads could not be performed. Sequences were annotated with PyIR, a Python wrapper for IgBLAST v1.9, and V/J genes and CDR3 were assigned using IMGT germline references. Reads with weak V/J assignments (E-value above 1e-6), missing CDR3, stop codons, out-of-frame junctions, or ambiguous translated residues were removed. V3J clonotypes were defined as sequences sharing an identical inferred V gene, J gene, and CDR3 amino acid sequence. To compute the percentage overlap between repertoires, the number of shared unique clonotypes was divided by the size of the smaller repertoire. RTK rarefaction, the Chao1 estimator, and Recon v2.1 estimates of unobserved clonotypes were used to assess repertoire richness. OLGA was used to compute generation probabilities for all TCRbeta clonotypes that the gDNA method yielded from a handful of donors. Held by TCRdb, this immuneACCESS table contains in-frame sequences only and omits some clones. Under half of the omission traces to an unresolved V gene where checked; the cause of the rest is unknown. V and J calls and clone size come straight from that table; D and trimming were deduced from the DNA. For this sample there are around 1.1 million clones; about 80% appear just once. The top ten clones comprise 0.89% of the sample.

The chain was built from TRBV5-4 and TRBJ2-3; TRBD1 could be the D gene, as 6 bases match. Sample: memory CD4+ T cells from PBMCs. The sample's cell subset or site label, in plain terms: CD45RA-negative fraction. The sequence was collected from a young man in good health. Some clones in this sample may be carry-over from other donors' samples. The CDR3 here reads CASTPTGGTDTQYF. DNA sequence: TGTGCCAGCACCCCGACAGGAGGCACAGATACGCAGTATTTT.